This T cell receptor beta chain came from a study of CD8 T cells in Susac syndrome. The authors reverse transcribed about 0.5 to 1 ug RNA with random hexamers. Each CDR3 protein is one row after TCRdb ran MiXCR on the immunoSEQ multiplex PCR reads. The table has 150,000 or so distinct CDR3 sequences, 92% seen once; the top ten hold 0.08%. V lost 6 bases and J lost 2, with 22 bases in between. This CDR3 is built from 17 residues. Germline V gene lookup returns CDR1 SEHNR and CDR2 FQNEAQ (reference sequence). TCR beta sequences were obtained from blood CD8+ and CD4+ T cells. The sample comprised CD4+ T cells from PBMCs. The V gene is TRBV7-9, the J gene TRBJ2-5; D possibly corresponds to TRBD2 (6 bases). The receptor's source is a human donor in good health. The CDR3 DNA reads TGTGCCAGCAGTCCCGCCCCCCCGGGACTCAAGCAAGAGACCCAGTACTTC. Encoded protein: CASSPAPPGLKQETQYF.